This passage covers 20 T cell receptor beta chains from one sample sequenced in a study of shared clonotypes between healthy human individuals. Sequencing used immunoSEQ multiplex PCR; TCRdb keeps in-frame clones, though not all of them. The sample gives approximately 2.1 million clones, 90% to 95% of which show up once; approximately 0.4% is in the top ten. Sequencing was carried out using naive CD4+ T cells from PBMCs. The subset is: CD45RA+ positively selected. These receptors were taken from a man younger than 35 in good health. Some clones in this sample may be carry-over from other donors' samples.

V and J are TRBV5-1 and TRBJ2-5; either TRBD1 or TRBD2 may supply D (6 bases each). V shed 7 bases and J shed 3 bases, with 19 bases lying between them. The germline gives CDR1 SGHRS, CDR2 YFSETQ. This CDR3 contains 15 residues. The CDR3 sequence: CASGRGASREETQYF. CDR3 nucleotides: TGCGCCAGCGGAAGGGGGGCTTCTAGGGAAGAGACCCAGTACTTC.

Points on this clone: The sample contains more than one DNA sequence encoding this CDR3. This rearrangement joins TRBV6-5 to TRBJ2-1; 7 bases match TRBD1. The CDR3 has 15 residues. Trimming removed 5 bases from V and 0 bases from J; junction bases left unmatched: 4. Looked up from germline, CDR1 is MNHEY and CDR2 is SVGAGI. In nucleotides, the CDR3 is TGTGCCAGCAGTCAGACAGGGAGCTCCTACAATGAGCAGTTCTTC. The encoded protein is CASSQTGSSYNEQFF.

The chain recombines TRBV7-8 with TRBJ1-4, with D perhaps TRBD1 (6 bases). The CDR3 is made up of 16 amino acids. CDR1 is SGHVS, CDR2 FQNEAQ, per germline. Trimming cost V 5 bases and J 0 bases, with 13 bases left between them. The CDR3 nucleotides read TGTGCCAGCAGCCCCCGGGACATTGCAACTAATGAAAAACTGTTTTTT. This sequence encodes CASSPRDIATNEKLFF.

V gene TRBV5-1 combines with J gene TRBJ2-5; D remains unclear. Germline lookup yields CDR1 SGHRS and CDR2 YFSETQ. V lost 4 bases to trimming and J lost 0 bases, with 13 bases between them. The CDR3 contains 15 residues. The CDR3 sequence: CASSRNTGNQETQYF. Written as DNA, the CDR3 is TGCGCCAGCAGCCGAAATACTGGGAACCAAGAGACCCAGTACTTC.

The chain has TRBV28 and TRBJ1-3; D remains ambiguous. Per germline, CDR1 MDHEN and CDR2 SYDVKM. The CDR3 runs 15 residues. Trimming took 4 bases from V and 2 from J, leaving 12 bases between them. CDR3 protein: CASSSAQIAGNTIYF. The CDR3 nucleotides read TGTGCCAGCAGTTCCGCACAGATAGCTGGAAACACCATATATTTT.

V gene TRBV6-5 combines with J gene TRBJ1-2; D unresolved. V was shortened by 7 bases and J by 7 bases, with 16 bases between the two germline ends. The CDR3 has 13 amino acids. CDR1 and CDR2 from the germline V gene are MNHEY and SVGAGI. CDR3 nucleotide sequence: TGTGCCAGCACCGACCGAGAGGGATTTGGCTACACCTTC. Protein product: CASTDREGFGYTF.

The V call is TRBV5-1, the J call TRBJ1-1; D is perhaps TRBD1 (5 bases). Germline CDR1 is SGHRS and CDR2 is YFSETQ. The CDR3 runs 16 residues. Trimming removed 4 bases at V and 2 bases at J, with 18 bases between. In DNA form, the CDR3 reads TGCGCCAGCAGCACAGGAGGGTCTCCTTTAAACACTGAAGCTTTCTTT. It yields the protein CASSTGGSPLNTEAFF. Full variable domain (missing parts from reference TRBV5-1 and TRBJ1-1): KAGVTQTPRYLIKTRGQQVTLSCSPISGHRSVSWYQQTPGQGLQFLFEYFSETQRNKGNFPGRFSGRQFSNSRSEMNVSTLELGDSALYLCASSTGGSPLNTEAFFGQGTRLTVV.

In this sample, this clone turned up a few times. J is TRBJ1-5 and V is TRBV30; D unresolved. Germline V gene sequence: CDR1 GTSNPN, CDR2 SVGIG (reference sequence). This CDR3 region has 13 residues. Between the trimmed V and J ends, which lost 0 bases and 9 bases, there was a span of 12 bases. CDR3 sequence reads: CAWSVGRAGPQHF. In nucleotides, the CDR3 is TGTGCCTGGAGTGTAGGCCGCGCTGGGCCCCAGCATTTT.

Here the CDR3 reads CASSRSSGSYTGELFF. CDR3 bases: TGTGCCAGCAGCAGGTCGAGCGGGTCGTACACCGGGGAGCTGTTTTTT. This chain joins TRBV5-4 and TRBJ2-2, with a possible D match to TRBD2 (6 bases). CDR1 SGHNT and CDR2 YYREEE come from the germline V gene (reference sequence). V lost 4 bases, J lost 3 bases, and 16 bases lay in between. CDR3 size: 16 residues.

CDR3: CASSFSSGRAGDEQYF. The CDR3 coding sequence is TGTGCCAGCAGCTTTTCCAGCGGGAGGGCCGGTGACGAGCAGTACTTC. V usage is TRBV7-2 and J usage is TRBJ2-7; 10 positions agree with TRBD2. The CDR3 has 16 amino acids. Trimming removed 3 bases from V and 5 bases from J; junction bases left unmatched: 10. Germline-derived CDR1 and CDR2 are SGHTA and FQGNSA.

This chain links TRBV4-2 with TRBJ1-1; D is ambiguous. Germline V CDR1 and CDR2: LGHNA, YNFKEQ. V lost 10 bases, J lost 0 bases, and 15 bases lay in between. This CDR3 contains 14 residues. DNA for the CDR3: TGTGCCACCCTCCCCGCGGGCATGAACACTGAAGCTTTCTTT. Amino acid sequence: CATLPAGMNTEAFF.

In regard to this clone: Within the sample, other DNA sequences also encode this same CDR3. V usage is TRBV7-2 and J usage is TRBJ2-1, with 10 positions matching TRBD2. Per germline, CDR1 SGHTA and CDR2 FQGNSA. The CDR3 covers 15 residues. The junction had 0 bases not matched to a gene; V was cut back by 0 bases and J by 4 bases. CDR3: CASSLALAGYNEQFF. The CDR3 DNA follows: TGTGCCAGCAGCTTAGCACTAGCGGGGTACAATGAGCAGTTCTTC. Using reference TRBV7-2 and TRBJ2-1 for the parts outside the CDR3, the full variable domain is GAGVSQSPSNKVTEKGKDVELRCDPISGHTALYWYRQSLGQGLEFLIYFQGNSAPDKSGLPSDRFSAERTGGSVSTLTIQRTQQEDSAVYLCASSLALAGYNEQFFGPGTRLTVL.

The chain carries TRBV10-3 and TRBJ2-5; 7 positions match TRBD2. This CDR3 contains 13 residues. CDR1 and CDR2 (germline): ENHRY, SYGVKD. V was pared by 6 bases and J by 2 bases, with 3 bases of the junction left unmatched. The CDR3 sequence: CAIRGTIQETQYF. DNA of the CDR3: TGTGCCATCAGAGGGACTATTCAAGAGACCCAGTACTTC.

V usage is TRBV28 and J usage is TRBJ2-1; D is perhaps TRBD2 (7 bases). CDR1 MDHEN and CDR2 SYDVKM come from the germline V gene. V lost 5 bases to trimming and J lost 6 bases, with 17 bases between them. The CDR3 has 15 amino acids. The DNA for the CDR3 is TGTGCCAGCAGTCCCGGGGGGCCCCTCGTCAATGAGCAGTTCTTC. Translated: CASSPGGPLVNEQFF.

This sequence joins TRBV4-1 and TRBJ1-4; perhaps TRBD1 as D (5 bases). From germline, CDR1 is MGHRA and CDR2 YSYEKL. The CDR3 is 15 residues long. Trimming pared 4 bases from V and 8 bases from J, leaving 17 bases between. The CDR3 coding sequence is TGCGCCAGCAGCCCCGCCCGGGCCGGGGGGGAAAAACTGTTTTTT. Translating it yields CASSPARAGGEKLFF.

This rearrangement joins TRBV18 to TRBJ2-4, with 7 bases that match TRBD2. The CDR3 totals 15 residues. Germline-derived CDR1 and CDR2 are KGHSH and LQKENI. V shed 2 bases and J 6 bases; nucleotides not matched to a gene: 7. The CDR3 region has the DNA TGTGCCAGCTCACCAGGTCGAGGGACTACAAACATTCAGTACTTC. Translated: CASSPGRGTTNIQYF. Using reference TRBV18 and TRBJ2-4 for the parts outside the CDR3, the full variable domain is NAGVMQNPRHLVRRRGQEARLRCSPMKGHSHVYWYRQLPEEGLKFMVYLQKENIIDESGMPKERFSAEFPKEGPSILRIQQVVRGDSAAYFCASSPGRGTTNIQYFGAGTRLSVL.

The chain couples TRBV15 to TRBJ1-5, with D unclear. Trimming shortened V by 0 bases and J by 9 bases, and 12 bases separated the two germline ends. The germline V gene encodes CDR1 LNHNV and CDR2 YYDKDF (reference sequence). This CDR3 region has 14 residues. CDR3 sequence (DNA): TGTGCCACCAGCAGAGATATCGTCCGTGCGCCCCAGCATTTT. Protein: CATSRDIVRAPQHF.

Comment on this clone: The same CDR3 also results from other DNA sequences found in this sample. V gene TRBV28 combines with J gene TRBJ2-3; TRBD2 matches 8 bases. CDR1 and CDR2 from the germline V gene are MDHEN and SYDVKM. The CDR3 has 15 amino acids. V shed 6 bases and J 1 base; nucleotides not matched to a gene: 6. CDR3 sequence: CASSPSGSGTDTQYF. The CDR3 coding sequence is TGTGCCAGCAGCCCCAGCGGGAGTGGCACAGATACGCAGTATTTT.

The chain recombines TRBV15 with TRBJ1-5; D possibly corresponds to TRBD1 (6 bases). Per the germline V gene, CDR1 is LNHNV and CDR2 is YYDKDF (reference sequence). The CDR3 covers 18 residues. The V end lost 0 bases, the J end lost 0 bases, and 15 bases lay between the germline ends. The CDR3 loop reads CATSRDGGAPYSNQPQHF. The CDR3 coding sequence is TGTGCCACCAGCAGAGATGGGGGGGCCCCTTATAGCAATCAGCCCCAGCATTTT.

CDR3 loop: CASSPYGQFTTYEQYF. In DNA, the CDR3 is TGTGCCAGCTCACCATACGGACAATTTACCACCTACGAGCAGTACTTC. The genes are TRBV18 and TRBJ2-7; a weak D match, TRBD1 (5 bases). The CDR3 covers 16 residues. V shed 2 bases and J shed 2 bases, with 16 bases lying between them. In germline, CDR1 is KGHSH, CDR2 LQKENI.